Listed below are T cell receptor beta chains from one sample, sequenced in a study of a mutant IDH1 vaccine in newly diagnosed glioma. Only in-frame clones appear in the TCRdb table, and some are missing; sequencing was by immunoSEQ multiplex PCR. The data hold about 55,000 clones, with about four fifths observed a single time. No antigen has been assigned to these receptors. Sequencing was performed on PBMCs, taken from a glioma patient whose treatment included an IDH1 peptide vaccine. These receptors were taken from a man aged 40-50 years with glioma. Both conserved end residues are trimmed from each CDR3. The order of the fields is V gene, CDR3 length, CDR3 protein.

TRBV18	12	ASSRAGTGNGYT
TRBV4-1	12	ASSQAQGIVGYT
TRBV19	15	ASSRGSGGANTGELF
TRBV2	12	ASSDDRGADTQY
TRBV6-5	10	ASGYSGREQY
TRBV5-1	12	ASGTGAIQETQY
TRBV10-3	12	AIRGGTTNTEAF
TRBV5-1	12	ASSLVTGGTEAF
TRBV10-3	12	AIRTGGAGYEQY
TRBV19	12	ASSKKAGGYEQY
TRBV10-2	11	ATQGTGHQPQH
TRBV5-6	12	ASSLAGGSETQY
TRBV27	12	ASSLTVTNYGYT
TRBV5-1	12	ASSSTPRNYGYT
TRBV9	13	ASKQGLLYNSPLH
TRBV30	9	AWSASNEQY
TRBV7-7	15	ASRSGTSGGYYNEQF
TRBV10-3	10	AISESNQPQH
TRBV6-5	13	ASSQGGALGTEAF
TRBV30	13	AWSPYGGYGNTIY